These T cell receptor beta chains were read from a single sample in a study of T-cell reconstitution after alpha-beta-depleted transplantation in children. TCRdb itself ran the PCR reads through MiXCR, one entry per CDR3 protein. The sample has more than 550,000 distinct CDR3 sequences, roughly 10% seen once; the top ten hold less than 5%. Here the sequenced sample was PBMCs from the stem cell graft donor, taken from the stem cell graft. These receptors came from a human donor who donated a stem cell graft to a child with acute myeloid leukemia. Both conserved end residues are part of each CDR3.

J | V | length | CDR3
TRBJ2-6 | TRBV3-1 | 13 | CASSSFLANVLTF
TRBJ1-2 | TRBV7-3 | 13 | CASSLGTGTGYTF
TRBJ2-2 | TRBV20-1 | 16 | CSARDQGQMNTGELFF
TRBJ1-6 | TRBV12-3/TRBV12-4 | 15 | CASSLGGQGNSPLHF
TRBJ2-6 | TRBV6-2/TRBV6-3 | 14 | CASSYNSGANVLTF
TRBJ2-7 | TRBV6-1 | 15 | CASSETVAGLDEQYF
TRBJ2-5 | TRBV20-1 | 12 | CSAWLVTETQYF
TRBJ2-4 | TRBV27 | 16 | CASSYRASGAENIQYF
TRBJ2-7 | TRBV11-1 | 14 | CASSLRPLTYEQYF
TRBJ2-3 | TRBV5-1 | 15 | CASSSSAGRTDTQYF
TRBJ1-5 | TRBV12-3/TRBV12-4 | 13 | CASNRTPRQPQHF
TRBJ2-1 | TRBV29-1 | 15 | CSVEGDRASYNEQFF
TRBJ2-7 | TRBV4-2 | 18 | CASSQEGASGGRSYEQYF
TRBJ1-5 | TRBV6-5 | 15 | CASRRDRVDNQPQHF
TRBJ1-6 | TRBV25-1 | 16 | CASSEYVGGNNSPLHF
TRBJ1-1 | TRBV5-1 | 12 | CASSGQGSEAFF
TRBJ1-5 | TRBV20-1 | 16 | CSAEEQKGISNQPQHF
TRBJ2-7 | TRBV29-1 | 12 | CSVGGRGHEQYF
TRBJ2-4 | TRBV28 | 16 | CASSLYQRSAKNIQYF
TRBJ2-1 | TRBV6-5 | 14 | CASSYSTSFREQFF
TRBJ2-3 | TRBV20-1 | 15 | CSAATTSQIADTQYF
TRBJ2-3 | TRBV11-2 | 18 | CASSLFLSGASLTDTQYF
TRBJ1-1 | TRBV6-2/TRBV6-3 | 14 | CASSYLGVNTEAFF
TRBJ1-1 | TRBV6-5 | 14 | CASSYRDRVTEAFF
TRBJ2-1 | TRBV5-1 | 15 | CASSLVAGVRNEQFF
TRBJ1-5 | TRBV5-1 | 13 | CASSLDINQPQHF
TRBJ2-3 | TRBV7-3 | 17 | CASSQNSSGMGSDTQYF
TRBJ2-5 | TRBV6-2/TRBV6-3 | 14 | CASRPRDWWETQYF
TRBJ1-6 | TRBV12-3/TRBV12-4 | 13 | CASSLTENSPLHF
TRBJ2-1 | TRBV20-1 | 14 | CSALGLETYNEQFF
TRBJ1-1 | TRBV20-1 | 13 | CSARTGVLTEAFF
TRBJ2-5 | TRBV27 | 14 | CASSLDRTAPTQYF